These T cell receptor beta chains were read from a single sample in a study of beta chain features in type 1 diabetes. The data were produced by immunoSEQ multiplex PCR, yet TCRdb's version contains in-frame clones alone and is incomplete. The repertoire includes 300,000 to 400,000 clones, approximately 8.2% of them detected once, and more than 0.4% sits in the top ten. Input material: central memory CD4+ T cells from blood. Receptors were obtained from a woman between 18 and 29 years old in good health. Both conserved end residues are part of each CDR3. The D gene is left open where the match is weak. Not all rows give a size; the values are once, few, many and, for expanded clones, a class.

>.|TRBJ1-1|.|TRBV27
TGTGCCAGCAGTTTAGAACCCAGAAACACTGAAGCTTTCTTT
CASSLEPRNTEAFF
>TRBD1|TRBJ2-1|few|TRBV7-6
TGTGCCAGCAGCTCCGGGACAGGGTTGTACAATGAGCAGTTCTTC
CASSSGTGLYNEQFF
>.|TRBJ2-7|few|TRBV4-1
TGCGCCAGCAGCCAACAGACAGCCAGCAGCTCCTACGAGCAGTACTTC
CASSQQTASSSYEQYF
>TRBD1|TRBJ2-7|.|TRBV15
TGTGCCACCAGCAGGACAGGGGTGGGCTACTACGAGCAGTACTTC
CATSRTGVGYYEQYF
>TRBD2|TRBJ2-3|.|TRBV28
TGTGCCAGCAGTTCCTTGGCGGGAGGCGCAGATACGCAGTATTTT
CASSSLAGGADTQYF
>.|TRBJ2-1|many|TRBV10-3
TGTGCCATCAGGAACTACAATGAGCAGTTCTTC
CAIRNYNEQFF
>TRBD2|TRBJ2-5|few|TRBV7-2
TGTGCCAGCAGCTTCCGTAGCGGGGCCGAGACCCAGTACTTC
CASSFRSGAETQYF
>.|TRBJ2-1|.|TRBV28
TGTGCCATTACGACGGCAGGCCTTACCAATGAGCAGTTCTTC
CAITTAGLTNEQFF
>.|TRBJ2-2|many|TRBV18
TGTGCCAGCTCAGTGGGGACCGGGGAGCTGTTTTTT
CASSVGTGELFF
>.|TRBJ2-3|many|TRBV9
TGTGCCAGCAGCGCCAAACAGTCACGAGATACGCAGTATTTT
CASSAKQSRDTQYF
>.|TRBJ2-3|few|TRBV5-1
TGCGCCAGCAGCGGGTTCACAGATACGCAGTATTTT
CASSGFTDTQYF
>.|TRBJ2-5|.|TRBV29-1
TGCAGCGTTACCCAGATCCAAGAGACCCAGTACTTC
CSVTQIQETQYF
>TRBD1|TRBJ1-2|many|TRBV10-3
TGTGCCATCACCCCGGGACAGGCCCTTTCTGGCTACACCTTC
CAITPGQALSGYTF
>.|TRBJ2-1|.|TRBV13
TGTGCCAGCAGCTTAGGCTCGGGTGCCGGGGGTGAGCAGTTCTTC
CASSLGSGAGGEQFF
>TRBD2|TRBJ2-7|few|TRBV6-5
TGTGCCAGCAGTTACTCGGTTCGGGAGGGCCGCGAGCAGTACTTC
CASSYSVREGREQYF
>TRBD1|TRBJ2-1|few|TRBV29-1
TGCAGCGTTCCCGCCGGGACAGGGTCAAATGAGCAGTTCTTC
CSVPAGTGSNEQFF
>.|TRBJ2-5|.|TRBV11-1
TGTGCCAGCAGCCACGGACGGACTTCGAGAGGGCAAGAGACCCAGTACTTC
CASSHGRTSRGQETQYF
>TRBD2|TRBJ2-2|few|TRBV10-3
TGTGCCATCACTGGACTAGCGGGAAACACCGGGGAGCTGTTTTTT
CAITGLAGNTGELFF
>.|TRBJ2-5|few|TRBV9
TGTGCCAGCAGCGTAGATGAGACCCAGTACTTC
CASSVDETQYF
>.|TRBJ2-2|few|TRBV2
TGTGCCAGCAGTGAAGGCGCTAGTGGGACCGGGGAGCTGTTTTTT
CASSEGASGTGELFF
>.|TRBJ2-1|few|TRBV28
TGTGCCAGCAGTCACGTGGACAATGAGCAGTTCTTC
CASSHVDNEQFF
>.|TRBJ2-3|many|TRBV4-3
TGCGCCAGCAGCCAAGATTTTCGGGTCACAGATACGCAGTATTTT
CASSQDFRVTDTQYF
>.|TRBJ1-2|.|TRBV25-1
TGTGCCAGCAGTGAGGTCAGCTTTAACTATGGCTACACCTTC
CASSEVSFNYGYTF
>.|TRBJ2-3|few|TRBV6-4
TGTGCCAGCAGTGAACAACCCAGCACAGATACGCAGTATTTT
CASSEQPSTDTQYF
>TRBD2|TRBJ2-7|few|TRBV6-1
TGTGCCAGCACCCGGGAGGGCAGAACCTACGAGCAGTACTTC
CASTREGRTYEQYF
>TRBD2|TRBJ2-1|.|TRBV9
TGTGCCAGCAGCGTAGGGCTAGCGGGAGTCGGTGAGCAGTTCTTC
CASSVGLAGVGEQFF
>.|TRBJ1-5|.|TRBV11-2
TGTGCCAGCAGCTTAGATTACGCGAGACAAGGATCCCAGCATTTT
CASSLDYARQGSQHF
>.|TRBJ2-7|.|TRBV18
TGTGCCAGCTCATCCCCCTTGGGGGGCGAGCAGTACTTC
CASSSPLGGEQYF
>.|TRBJ2-3|.|TRBV7-2
TGTGCCAGCAGCTTTTGGCCAGCTAGCGGCACAGATACGCAGTATTTT
CASSFWPASGTDTQYF
>TRBD2|TRBJ2-2|.|TRBV29-1
TGCAGCGGGCTCAAGGGGAGGGGCACCGGGGAGCTGTTTTTT
CSGLKGRGTGELFF
>.|TRBJ1-5|.|TRBV28
TGTGCCAGCAGTTTAGTTTTCGGGGGTTGGGGCAATCAGCCCCAGCATTTT
CASSLVFGGWGNQPQHF
>TRBD1|TRBJ2-5|few|TRBV13
TGTGCCAGCAGATTACACTCCCGGGACAGGGTAATGGAGACCCAGTACTTC
CASRLHSRDRVMETQYF
>TRBD2|TRBJ2-2|many|TRBV18
TGTGCCAGCTCACTTTCACTAGCGGAGATCACCGGGGAGCTGTTTTTT
CASSLSLAEITGELFF
>.|TRBJ2-7|.|TRBV20-1
TGCAGTGCCCAGGCTTACGAGCAGTACTTC
CSAQAYEQYF
>.|TRBJ2-5|few|TRBV5-1
TGCGCCAGCAGCTTACAGGCCCGGGGTCGGGAGACCCAGTACTTC
CASSLQARGRETQYF
>TRBD1|TRBJ2-7|many|TRBV10-3
TGTGCCACCTCAACAGGGGTCTACGAGCAGTACTTC
CATSTGVYEQYF
>.|TRBJ2-3|.|TRBV18
TGTGCCAGCTCACCGGGCAATCCGCGGACAGATACGCAGTATTTT
CASSPGNPRTDTQYF
>.|TRBJ2-7|.|TRBV7-8
TGTGCCAGCAGCTTTAGGGGGTCCTACGAGCAGTACTTC
CASSFRGSYEQYF
>TRBD2|TRBJ2-1|.|TRBV4-3
TGCGCCAGCAGCCAAGATGAGTCTAGCGGTAACAATGAGCAGTTCTTC
CASSQDESSGNNEQFF
>TRBD1|TRBJ1-4|few|TRBV28
TGTGCCAGCAGTTCCCAGGGGGCAGCTAATGAAAAACTGTTTTTT
CASSSQGAANEKLFF
>.|TRBJ1-1|.|TRBV9
TGTGCCAGCAGCGTAGTAGCTGGAGGTGAAGCTTTCTTT
CASSVVAGGEAFF
>.|TRBJ2-1|.|TRBV21-1
TGTGCCAGCAGCAGGACAGGGAGATATGAGCAGTTCTTC
CASSRTGRYEQFF
>TRBD1|TRBJ1-2|few|TRBV4-2
TGTGCCAGCAGCCAAGAGACAGGGGCCTATGGCTACACCTTC
CASSQETGAYGYTF
>TRBD1|TRBJ2-5|.|TRBV6-5
TGTGCCAGCAGATTTACAGGGGAAGAGACCCAGTACTTC
CASRFTGEETQYF
>.|TRBJ2-5|.|TRBV5-1
TGCGCCAGCAGCTTGGTTGGAGCTCAAGAGACCCAGTACTTC
CASSLVGAQETQYF
>TRBD2|TRBJ2-7|.|TRBV28
TGTGCCAGCCCACCCTACGGACGACTAGCGGGAGAGACGTACGAGCAGTACTTC
CASPPYGRLAGETYEQYF
>.|TRBJ1-1|many|TRBV7-2
TGTGCCAGCAGCATCCGACAGTCAAGAGGCGACTTCTTT
CASSIRQSRGDFF
>.|TRBJ1-1|.|TRBV6-5
TGTGCCAGCAGAATGGGGACTGTGAGCAACACTGAAGCTTTCTTT
CASRMGTVSNTEAFF
>.|TRBJ2-7|.|TRBV28
TGTGCCAGCACCCGACAGCGAACACTCTACGAGCAGTACTTC
CASTRQRTLYEQYF
>.|TRBJ2-7|.|TRBV7-2
TGTGCCAGCAGCCTAACCCGGTGGTCCGAGCAGTACTTC
CASSLTRWSEQYF
>.|TRBJ2-1|.|TRBV14
TGTGCCAGCAGCCGCCTGGGGTTGGGCTCCTACAATGAGCAGTTCTTC
CASSRLGLGSYNEQFF
>.|TRBJ1-5|.|TRBV5-1
TGCGCCAGCATCCCAGGAGGGGGGAATCAGCCCCAGCATTTT
CASIPGGGNQPQHF
>TRBD2|TRBJ2-7|.|TRBV7-8
TGTGCCAGCAGCGTGGGGCCTAGCGGGCGAGCCTACGAGCAGTACTTC
CASSVGPSGRAYEQYF